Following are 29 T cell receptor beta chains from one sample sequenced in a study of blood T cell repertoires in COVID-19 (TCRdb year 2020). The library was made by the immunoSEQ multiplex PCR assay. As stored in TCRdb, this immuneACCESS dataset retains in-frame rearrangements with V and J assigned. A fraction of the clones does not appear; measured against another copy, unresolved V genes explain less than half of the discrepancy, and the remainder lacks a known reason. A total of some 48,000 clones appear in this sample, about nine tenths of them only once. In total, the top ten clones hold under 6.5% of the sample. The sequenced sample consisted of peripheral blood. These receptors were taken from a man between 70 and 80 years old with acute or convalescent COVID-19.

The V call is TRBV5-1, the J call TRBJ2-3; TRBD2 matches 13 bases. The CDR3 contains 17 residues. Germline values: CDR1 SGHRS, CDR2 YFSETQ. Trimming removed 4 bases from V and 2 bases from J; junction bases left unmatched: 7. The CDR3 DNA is TGCGCCAGCAGCCTGGGACTAGCGGGGCTCATCACAGATACGCAGTATTTT. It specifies CASSLGLAGLITDTQYF.

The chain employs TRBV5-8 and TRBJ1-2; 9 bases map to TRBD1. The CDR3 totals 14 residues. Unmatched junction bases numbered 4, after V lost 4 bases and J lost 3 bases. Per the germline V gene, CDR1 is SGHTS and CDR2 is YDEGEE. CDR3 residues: CASSLRDRDYGYTF. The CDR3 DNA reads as TGTGCCAGCAGCCTCCGGGACAGGGACTATGGCTACACCTTC.

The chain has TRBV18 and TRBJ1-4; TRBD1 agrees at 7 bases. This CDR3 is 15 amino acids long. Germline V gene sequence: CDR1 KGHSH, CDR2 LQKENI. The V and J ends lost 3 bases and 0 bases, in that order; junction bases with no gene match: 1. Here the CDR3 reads CASSPGQTTNEKLFF. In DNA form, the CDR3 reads TGTGCCAGCTCACCGGGACAGACAACTAATGAAAAACTGTTTTTT.

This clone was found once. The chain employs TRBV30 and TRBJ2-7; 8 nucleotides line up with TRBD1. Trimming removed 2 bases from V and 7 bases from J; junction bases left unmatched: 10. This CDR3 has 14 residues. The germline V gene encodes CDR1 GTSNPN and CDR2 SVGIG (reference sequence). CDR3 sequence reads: CAWSRDRPRGEQYF. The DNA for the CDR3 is TGTGCCTGGAGTAGGGACAGGCCGAGGGGGGAGCAGTACTTC.

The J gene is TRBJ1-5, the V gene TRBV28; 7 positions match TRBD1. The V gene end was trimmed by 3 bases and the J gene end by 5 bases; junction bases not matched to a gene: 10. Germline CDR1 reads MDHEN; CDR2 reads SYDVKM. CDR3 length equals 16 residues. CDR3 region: CASSLRIQGPDQPQHF. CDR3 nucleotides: TGTGCCAGCAGTTTGAGGATACAGGGGCCGGATCAGCCCCAGCATTTT.

The CDR3 sequence is CASSMGQLETQYF. The CDR3 DNA is TGTGCCAGCAGTATGGGACAGTTGGAGACCCAGTACTTC. The V gene is TRBV6-5, the J gene TRBJ2-5; TRBD1 matches at 7 bases. J gave up 5 bases and V 5 bases, and 5 bases lay outside the gene matches. Looked up from germline, CDR1 is MNHEY and CDR2 is SVGAGI. The CDR3 totals 13 residues.

CDR3 region: CASSYYRVNTQYF. CDR3 bases: TGTGCCAGCAGTTACTACCGAGTGAATACGCAGTATTTT. The rearrangement uses TRBV6-2 or TRBV6-3 and TRBJ2-3; D gene ambiguous. The germline gives CDR1 MNHEY, CDR2 SVGEGT. The CDR3 is made up of 13 amino acids. Deletions cut 1 base from V and 7 bases from J, with 9 bases between.

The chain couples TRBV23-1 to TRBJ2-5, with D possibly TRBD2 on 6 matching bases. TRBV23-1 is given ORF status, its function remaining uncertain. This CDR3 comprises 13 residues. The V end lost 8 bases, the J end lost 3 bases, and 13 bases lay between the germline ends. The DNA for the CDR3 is TGCGCCAGCCGTGGAGGGGCAGAAGAGACCCAGTACTTC. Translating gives CASRGGAEETQYF.

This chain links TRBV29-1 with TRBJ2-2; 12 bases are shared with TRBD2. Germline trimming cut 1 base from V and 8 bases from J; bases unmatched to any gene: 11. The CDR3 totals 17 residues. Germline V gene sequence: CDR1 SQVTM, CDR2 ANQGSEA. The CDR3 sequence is CSVEGGLAGLPGGELFF. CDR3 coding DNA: TGCAGCGTTGAAGGAGGACTAGCGGGGCTCCCCGGTGGGGAGCTGTTTTTT.

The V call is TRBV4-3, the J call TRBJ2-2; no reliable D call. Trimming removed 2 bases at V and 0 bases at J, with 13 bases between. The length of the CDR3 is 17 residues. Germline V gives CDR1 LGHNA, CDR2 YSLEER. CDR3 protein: CASSQHPGRSNTGELFF. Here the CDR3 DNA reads TGCGCCAGCAGCCAACACCCGGGTAGATCGAACACCGGGGAGCTGTTTTTT.

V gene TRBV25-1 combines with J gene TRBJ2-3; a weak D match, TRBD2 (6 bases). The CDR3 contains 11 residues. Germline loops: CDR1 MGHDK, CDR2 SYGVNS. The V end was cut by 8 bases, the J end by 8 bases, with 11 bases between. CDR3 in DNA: TGTGCCAGCGGCGGGGATTCTACGCAGTATTTT. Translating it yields CASGGDSTQYF.

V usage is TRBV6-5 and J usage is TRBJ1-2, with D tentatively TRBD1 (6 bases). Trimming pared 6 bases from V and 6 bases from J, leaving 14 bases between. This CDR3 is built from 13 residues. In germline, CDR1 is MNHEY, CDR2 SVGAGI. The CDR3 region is CASSLQGTHGYTF. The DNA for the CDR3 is TGTGCCAGCAGCCTACAGGGAACTCATGGCTACACCTTC.

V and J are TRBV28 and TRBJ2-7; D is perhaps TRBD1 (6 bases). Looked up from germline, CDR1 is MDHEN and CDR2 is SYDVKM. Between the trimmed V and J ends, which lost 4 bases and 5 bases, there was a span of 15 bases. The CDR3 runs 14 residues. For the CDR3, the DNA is TGTGCCAGCAGTTCCCCCGTGGGGGACAACGAGCAGTACTTC. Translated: CASSSPVGDNEQYF.

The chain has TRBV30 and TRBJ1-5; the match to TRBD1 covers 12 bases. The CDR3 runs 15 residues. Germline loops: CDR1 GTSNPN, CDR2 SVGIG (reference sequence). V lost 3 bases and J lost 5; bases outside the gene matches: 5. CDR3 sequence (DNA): TGTGCCTGGAGCCCGAGGGACAGGGGGCATCAGCCCCAGCATTTT. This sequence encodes CAWSPRDRGHQPQHF.

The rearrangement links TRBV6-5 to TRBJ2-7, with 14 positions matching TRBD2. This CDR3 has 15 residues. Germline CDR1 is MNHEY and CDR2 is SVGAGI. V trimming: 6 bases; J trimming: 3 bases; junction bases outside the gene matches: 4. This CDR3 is CASSRTSGGLYEQYF. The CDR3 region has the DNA TGTGCCAGCAGCAGGACTAGCGGGGGGCTCTACGAGCAGTACTTC.

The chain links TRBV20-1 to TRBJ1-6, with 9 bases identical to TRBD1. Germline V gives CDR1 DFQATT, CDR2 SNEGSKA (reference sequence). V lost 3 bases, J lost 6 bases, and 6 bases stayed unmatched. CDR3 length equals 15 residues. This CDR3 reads CSASTGGVGNSPLHF. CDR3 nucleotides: TGCAGTGCTAGTACAGGGGGCGTGGGTAATTCACCCCTCCACTTT.

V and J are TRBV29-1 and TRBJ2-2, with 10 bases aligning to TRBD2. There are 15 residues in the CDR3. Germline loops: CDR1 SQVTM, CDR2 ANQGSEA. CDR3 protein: CAHQGLAGGAGELFF. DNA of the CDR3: TGCGCTCACCAAGGGTTAGCGGGGGGCGCCGGGGAGCTGTTTTTT.

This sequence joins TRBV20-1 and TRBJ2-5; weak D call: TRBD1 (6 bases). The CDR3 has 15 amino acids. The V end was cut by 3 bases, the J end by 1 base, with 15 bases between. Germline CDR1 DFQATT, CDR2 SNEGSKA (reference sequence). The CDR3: CSASGAAGAQETQYF. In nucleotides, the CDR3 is TGCAGTGCTAGTGGGGCGGCAGGGGCCCAAGAGACCCAGTACTTC.

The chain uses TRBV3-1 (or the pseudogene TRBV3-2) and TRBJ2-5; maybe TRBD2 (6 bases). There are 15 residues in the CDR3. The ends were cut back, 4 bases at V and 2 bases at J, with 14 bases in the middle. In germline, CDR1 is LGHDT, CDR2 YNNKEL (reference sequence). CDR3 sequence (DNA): TGTGCCAGCAGCCCGGGACTCCCGGCACAAGAGACCCAGTACTTC. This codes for CASSPGLPAQETQYF.

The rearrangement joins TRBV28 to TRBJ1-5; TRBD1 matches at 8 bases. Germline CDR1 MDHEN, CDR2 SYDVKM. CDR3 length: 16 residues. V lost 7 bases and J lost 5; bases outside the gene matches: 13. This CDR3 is CASTVPGTGGYQPQHF. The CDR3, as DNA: TGTGCCAGCACCGTCCCAGGGACAGGAGGCTATCAGCCCCAGCATTTT. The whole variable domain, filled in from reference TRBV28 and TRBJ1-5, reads DVKVTQSSRYLVKRTGEKVFLECVQDMDHENMFWYRQDPGLGLRLIYFSYDVKMKEKGDIPEGYSVSREKKERFSLILESASTNQTSMYLCASTVPGTGGYQPQHFGDGTRLSIL.

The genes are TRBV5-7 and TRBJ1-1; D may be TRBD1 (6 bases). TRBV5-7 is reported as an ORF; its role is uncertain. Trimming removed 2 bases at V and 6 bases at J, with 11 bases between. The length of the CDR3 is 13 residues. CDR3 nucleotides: TGTGCCAGCAGCTTCCACCGGACAGCTGAAGCTTTCTTT. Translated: CASSFHRTAEAFF.

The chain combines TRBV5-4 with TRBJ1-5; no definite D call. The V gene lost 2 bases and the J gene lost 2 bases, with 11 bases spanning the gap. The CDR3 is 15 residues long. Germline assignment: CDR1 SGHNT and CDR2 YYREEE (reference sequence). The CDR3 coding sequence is TGTGCCAGCAGCTTCCGCAGGCCCTGCAATCAGCCCCAGCATTTT. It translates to CASSFRRPCNQPQHF.

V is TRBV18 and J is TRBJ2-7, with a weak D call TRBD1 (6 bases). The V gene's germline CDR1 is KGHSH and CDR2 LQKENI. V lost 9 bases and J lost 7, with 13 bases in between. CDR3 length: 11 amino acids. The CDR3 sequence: CASYRQAEQYF. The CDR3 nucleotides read TGTGCCAGTTATCGACAGGCTGAGCAGTACTTC.

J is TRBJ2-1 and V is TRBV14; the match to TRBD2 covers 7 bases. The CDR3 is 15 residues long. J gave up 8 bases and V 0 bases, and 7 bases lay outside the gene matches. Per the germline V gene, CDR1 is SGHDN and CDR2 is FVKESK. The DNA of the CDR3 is TGTGCCAGCAGCCAAGAGAGGCTAGCGGTGGATGAGCAGTTCTTC. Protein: CASSQERLAVDEQFF.

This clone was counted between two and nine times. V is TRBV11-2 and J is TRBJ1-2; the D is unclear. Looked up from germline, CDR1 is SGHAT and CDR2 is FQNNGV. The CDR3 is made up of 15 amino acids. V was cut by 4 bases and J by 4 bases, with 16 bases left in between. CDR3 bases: TGTGCCAGCAGCTCACCGATCCGAGGTCCCTATGGCTACACCTTC. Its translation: CASSSPIRGPYGYTF.

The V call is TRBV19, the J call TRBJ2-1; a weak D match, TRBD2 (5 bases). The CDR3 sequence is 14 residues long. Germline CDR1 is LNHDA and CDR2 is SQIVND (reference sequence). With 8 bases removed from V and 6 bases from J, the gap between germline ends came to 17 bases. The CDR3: CASGTPRTPNEQFF. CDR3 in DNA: TGTGCCAGTGGCACTCCTCGGACTCCCAATGAGCAGTTCTTC.

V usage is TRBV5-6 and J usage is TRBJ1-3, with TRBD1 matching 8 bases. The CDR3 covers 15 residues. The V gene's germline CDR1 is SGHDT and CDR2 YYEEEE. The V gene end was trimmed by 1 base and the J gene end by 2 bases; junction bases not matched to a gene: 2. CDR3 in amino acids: CASSLFRGPGNTIYF. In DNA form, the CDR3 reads TGTGCCAGCAGCTTGTTCAGGGGGCCTGGAAACACCATATATTTT.

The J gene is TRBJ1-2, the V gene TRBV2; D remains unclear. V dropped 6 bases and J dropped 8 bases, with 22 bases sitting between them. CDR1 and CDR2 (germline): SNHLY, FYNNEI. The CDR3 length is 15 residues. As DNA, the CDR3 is TGTGCCAGCAGAAGGATACGAGGCTTTGACGGCGGCTACACCTTC. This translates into CASRRIRGFDGGYTF.

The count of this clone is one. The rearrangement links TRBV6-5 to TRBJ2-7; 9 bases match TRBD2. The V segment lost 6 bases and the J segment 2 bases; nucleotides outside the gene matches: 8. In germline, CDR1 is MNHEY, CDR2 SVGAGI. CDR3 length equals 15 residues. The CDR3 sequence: CASSPSSGGPYEQYF. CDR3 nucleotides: TGTGCCAGCAGCCCCTCGAGCGGGGGGCCCTACGAGCAGTACTTC.